Below, 16 T cell receptor beta chains from the same sample are listed, as sequenced in a study of cytomegalovirus exposure and HLA in healthy donors listed by TCRdb under 2017. The library relied on the immunoSEQ multiplex PCR assay. For the multiplex PCR, a mixture combining 60 forward primers for TCR Vbeta segments and 13 reverse primers for TCR Jbeta segments was used. Drawn from immuneACCESS, this table holds only the in-frame rearrangements with V and J called that TCRdb kept. Clones are partly lost; checked studies trace under half to an unresolved V gene and leave the rest unexplained. This sample is represented by approximately 100,000 clones; about 80% of them were singletons. Of the sample, 2% to 2.5% is held by the ten largest clones. Sample: PBMCs. These receptors came from a human donor in good health.

The chain uses TRBV7-2 and TRBJ2-3; D gene uncertain. From germline, CDR1 is SGHTA and CDR2 FQGNSA. Trimming took 5 bases from V and 2 from J, leaving 8 bases between them. The CDR3 covers 13 residues. The CDR3 region is CASSTQYTDTQYF. For the CDR3, the DNA is TGTGCCAGCAGCACACAGTACACAGATACGCAGTATTTT. Complete variable domain (other parts from reference TRBV7-2 and TRBJ2-3): GAGVSQSPSNKVTEKGKDVELRCDPISGHTALYWYRQSLGQGLEFLIYFQGNSAPDKSGLPSDRFSAERTGGSVSTLTIQRTQQEDSAVYLCASSTQYTDTQYFGPGTRLTVL.

The table lists this clone with a few counts. The rearrangement links TRBV7-8 to TRBJ1-5; no clear D. The CDR3 is made up of 15 amino acids. From germline, CDR1 is SGHVS and CDR2 FQNEAQ. Trimming shortened V by 2 bases and J by 7 bases, and 15 bases separated the two germline ends. CDR3 nucleotide sequence: TGTGCCAGCAGCTTATTATCGACATCCCGGCAGCCCCAGCATTTT. Amino acids: CASSLLSTSRQPQHF.

The V and J genes are TRBV19 and TRBJ1-6; possibly TRBD1 for D (5 bases). Trimming removed 5 bases at V and 7 bases at J, with 12 bases between. From germline, CDR1 is LNHDA and CDR2 SQIVND (reference sequence). This CDR3 region has 14 residues. CDR3 sequence reads: CASSWQGPNSPLHF. The CDR3 DNA follows: TGTGCCAGTAGTTGGCAGGGTCCGAATTCACCCCTCCACTTT.

The chain employs TRBV28 and TRBJ1-2; tentative D call: TRBD1 (6 bases). The CDR3 extends over 14 amino acids. From germline, CDR1 is MDHEN and CDR2 SYDVKM. V was pared by 10 bases and J by 4 bases, with 19 bases between. In DNA form, the CDR3 reads TGTGCCACCGCCCCGGACAGTCGGTTCTATGGCTACACCTTC. This encodes CATAPDSRFYGYTF.

The chain joins TRBV15 to TRBJ2-5; D perhaps matches TRBD2 (6 bases). The CDR3 is 17 residues long. Germline V lookup: CDR1 LNHNV, CDR2 YYDKDF (reference sequence). The V end was cut by 1 base, the J end by 5 bases, with 20 bases between. The CDR3 nucleotides read TGTGCCACCAGCAGAGTGGAGGGGCTGGGGGAAAGGGAGACCCAGTACTTC. As protein: CATSRVEGLGERETQYF.

The genes are TRBV5-4 and TRBJ2-6, with D unresolved. Germline V gives CDR1 SGHNT, CDR2 YYREEE (reference sequence). The CDR3 totals 14 residues. V lost 2 bases and J lost 0, with 3 bases in between. CDR3 DNA: TGTGCCAGCAGCTTCTTCTCTGGGGCCAACGTCCTGACTTTC. It translates to CASSFFSGANVLTF.

The rearrangement links TRBV9 to TRBJ2-4; maybe TRBD2 (6 bases). This CDR3 is built from 17 residues. Germline V gene sequence: CDR1 SGDLS, CDR2 YYNGEE. Trimming pared 0 bases from V and 8 bases from J, leaving 21 bases between. The CDR3, as DNA: TGTGCCAGCAGCGTAGGGTTGTCTGTCGGGGGTAACGACATTCAGTACTTC. As protein: CASSVGLSVGGNDIQYF.

This clone was seen a few times. This sequence joins TRBV30 and TRBJ2-1; 8 nucleotides line up with TRBD2. The J segment lost 9 bases and the V segment lost 7 bases, leaving 8 bases of the junction unmatched. Germline-derived CDR1 and CDR2 are GTSNPN and SVGIG (reference sequence). CDR3 size: 12 residues. The CDR3 DNA reads as TGTGCCTCTGCCCGGGGGGGACGTGAGCAGTTCTTC. Translating it yields CASARGGREQFF.

The rearrangement links TRBV27 to TRBJ1-2; 7 positions agree with TRBD1. The length of the CDR3 is 12 residues. CDR1 and CDR2 (germline): MNHEY, SMNVEV (reference sequence). Losses at the gene ends were 5 bases for V and 7 bases for J; bases not matched to a gene: 4. DNA of the CDR3: TGTGCCAGCAGTCCCCACAGGGGTGGCTACACCTTC. Its translation is CASSPHRGGYTF.

The rearrangement uses TRBV19 and TRBJ1-1; TRBD1 is a possible D gene (5 bases). This CDR3 region has 10 residues. The germline V and J ends were trimmed by 8 bases and 8 bases, with 9 bases remaining between them. The germline V gene encodes CDR1 LNHDA and CDR2 SQIVND (reference sequence). The CDR3 sequence: CASFGGEAFF. In DNA, the CDR3 is TGTGCCAGTTTCGGGGGAGAAGCTTTCTTT.

The chain joins TRBV5-5 to TRBJ2-1, with a weak D call TRBD2 (6 bases). Trimming shortened V by 6 bases and J by 1 base, and 20 bases separated the two germline ends. This CDR3 region has 17 residues. Per the germline V gene, CDR1 is SGHKS and CDR2 is YYEKEE (reference sequence). The CDR3, as DNA: TGTGCCAGCATCCCCGGGGAGGATAGCTTTTCCTACAATGAGCAGTTCTTC. Translation: CASIPGEDSFSYNEQFF.

The V gene is TRBV30, the J gene TRBJ1-3; D not resolved. The CDR3 is made up of 18 amino acids. With 3 bases removed from V and 0 bases from J, the gap between germline ends came to 21 bases. CDR1 is GTSNPN, CDR2 SVGIG, per germline (reference sequence). CDR3 in DNA: TGTGCCTGGAGGACTTACTCAATGTCACCCTACTCTGGAAACACCATATATTTT. Translated, it gives CAWRTYSMSPYSGNTIYF.

The V and J genes are TRBV6-4 and TRBJ1-4, with a tentative D call TRBD1 (6 bases). Germline values: CDR1 MRHNA, CDR2 SNTAGT. CDR3 length: 15 residues. Trimming left V 6 bases short and J 9 bases short, with 20 bases between. The CDR3 DNA reads as TGTGCCAGCAGACCTGGGACAACGCCGGAGCAAAAACTGTTTTTT. Its protein product is CASRPGTTPEQKLFF.

This clone was seen a few times. This chain connects TRBV5-6 to TRBJ1-1; D not certain. Germline CDR1 and CDR2: SGHDT and YYEEEE. This CDR3 is 12 amino acids long. V lost 1 base and J 2 bases, leaving 3 bases between the germline ends. CDR3 DNA sequence: TGTGCCAGCAGCTTGCAAAACACTGAAGCTTTCTTT. Translating it yields CASSLQNTEAFF.

This chain uses TRBV2 with TRBJ1-6; 9 bases are shared with TRBD1. This CDR3 is 13 amino acids long. Germline V gene lookup returns CDR1 SNHLY and CDR2 FYNNEI. Losses at the gene ends were 6 bases for V and 7 bases for J; bases not matched to a gene: 1. The CDR3 sequence is CASRTGGNSPLHF. In DNA form, the CDR3 reads TGTGCCAGCAGGACAGGGGGAAATTCACCCCTCCACTTT.

This clone occurred once. The chain has TRBV27 and TRBJ2-7; TRBD1 is a possible D gene (6 bases). The germline V gene has CDR1 MNHEY and CDR2 SMNVEV (reference sequence). Trimming left V 5 bases short and J 3 bases short, with 14 bases between. This CDR3 spans 14 amino acids. This chain's CDR3 is CASSLTGHRYEQYF. The CDR3 bases are TGTGCCAGCAGTCTCACGGGACACCGCTACGAGCAGTACTTC.